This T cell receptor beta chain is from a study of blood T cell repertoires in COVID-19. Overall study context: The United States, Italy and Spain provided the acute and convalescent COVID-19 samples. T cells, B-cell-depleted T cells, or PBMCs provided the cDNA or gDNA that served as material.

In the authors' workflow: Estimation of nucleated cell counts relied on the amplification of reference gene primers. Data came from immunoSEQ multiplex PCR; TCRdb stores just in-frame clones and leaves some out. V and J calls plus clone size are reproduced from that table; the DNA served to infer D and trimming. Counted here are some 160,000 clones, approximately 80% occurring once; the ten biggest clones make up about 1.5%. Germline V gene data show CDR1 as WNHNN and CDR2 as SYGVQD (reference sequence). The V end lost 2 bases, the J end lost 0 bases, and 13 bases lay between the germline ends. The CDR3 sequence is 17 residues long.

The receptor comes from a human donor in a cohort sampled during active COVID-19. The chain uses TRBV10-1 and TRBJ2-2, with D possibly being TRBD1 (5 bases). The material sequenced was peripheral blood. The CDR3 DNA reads TGCGCCAGCAGTGAGGGGGCGAGTCTCGCGAACACCGGGGAGCTGTTTTTT. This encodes CASSEGASLANTGELFF.